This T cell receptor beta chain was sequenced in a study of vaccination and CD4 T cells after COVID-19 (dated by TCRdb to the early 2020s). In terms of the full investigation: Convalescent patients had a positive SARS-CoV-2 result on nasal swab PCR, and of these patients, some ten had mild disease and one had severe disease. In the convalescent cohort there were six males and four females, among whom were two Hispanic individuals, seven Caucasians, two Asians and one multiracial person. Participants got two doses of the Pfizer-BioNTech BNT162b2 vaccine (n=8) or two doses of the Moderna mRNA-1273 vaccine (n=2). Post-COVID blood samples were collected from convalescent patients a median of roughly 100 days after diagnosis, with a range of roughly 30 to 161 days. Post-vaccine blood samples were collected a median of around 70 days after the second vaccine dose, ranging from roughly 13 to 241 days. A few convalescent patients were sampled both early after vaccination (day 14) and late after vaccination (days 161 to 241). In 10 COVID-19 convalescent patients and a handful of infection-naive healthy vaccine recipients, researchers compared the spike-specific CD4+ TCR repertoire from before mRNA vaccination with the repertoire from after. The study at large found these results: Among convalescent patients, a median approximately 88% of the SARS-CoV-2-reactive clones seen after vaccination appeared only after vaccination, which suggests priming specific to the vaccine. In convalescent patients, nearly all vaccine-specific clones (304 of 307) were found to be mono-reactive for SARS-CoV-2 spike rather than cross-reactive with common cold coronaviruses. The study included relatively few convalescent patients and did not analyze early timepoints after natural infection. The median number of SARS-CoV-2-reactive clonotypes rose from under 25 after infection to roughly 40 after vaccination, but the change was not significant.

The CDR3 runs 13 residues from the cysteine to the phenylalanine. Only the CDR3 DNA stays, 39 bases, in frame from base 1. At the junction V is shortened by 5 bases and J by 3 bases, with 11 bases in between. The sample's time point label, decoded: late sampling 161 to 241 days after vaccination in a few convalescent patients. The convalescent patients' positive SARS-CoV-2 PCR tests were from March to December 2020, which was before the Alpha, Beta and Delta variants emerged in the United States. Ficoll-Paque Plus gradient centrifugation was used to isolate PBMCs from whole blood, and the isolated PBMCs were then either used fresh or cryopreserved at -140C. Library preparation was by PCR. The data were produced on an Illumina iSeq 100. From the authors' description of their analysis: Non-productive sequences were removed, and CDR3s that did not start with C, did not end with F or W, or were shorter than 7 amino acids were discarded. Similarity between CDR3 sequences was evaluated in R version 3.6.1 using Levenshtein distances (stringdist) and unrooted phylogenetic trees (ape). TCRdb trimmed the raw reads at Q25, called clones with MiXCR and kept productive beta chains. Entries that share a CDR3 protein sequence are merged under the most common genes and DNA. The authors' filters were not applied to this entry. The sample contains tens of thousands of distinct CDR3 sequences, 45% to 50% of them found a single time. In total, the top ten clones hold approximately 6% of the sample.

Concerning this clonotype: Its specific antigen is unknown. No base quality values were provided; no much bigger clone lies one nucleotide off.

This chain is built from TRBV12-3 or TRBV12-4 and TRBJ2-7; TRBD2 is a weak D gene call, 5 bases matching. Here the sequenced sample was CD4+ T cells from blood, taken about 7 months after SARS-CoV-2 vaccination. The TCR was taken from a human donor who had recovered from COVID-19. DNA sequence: TGTGCCAGCAGTCCCGGACGGGGCTACGAGCAGTACTTC. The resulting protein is CASSPGRGYEQYF.